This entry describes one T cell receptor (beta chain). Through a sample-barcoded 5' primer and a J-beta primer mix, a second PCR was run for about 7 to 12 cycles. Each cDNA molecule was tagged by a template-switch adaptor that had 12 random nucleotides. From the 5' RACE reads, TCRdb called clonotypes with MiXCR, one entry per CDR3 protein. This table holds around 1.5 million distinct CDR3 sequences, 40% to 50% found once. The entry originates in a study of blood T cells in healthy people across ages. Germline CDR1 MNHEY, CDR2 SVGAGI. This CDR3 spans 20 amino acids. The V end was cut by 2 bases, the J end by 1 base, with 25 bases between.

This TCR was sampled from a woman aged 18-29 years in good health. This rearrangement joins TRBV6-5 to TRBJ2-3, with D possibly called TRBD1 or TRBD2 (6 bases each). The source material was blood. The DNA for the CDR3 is TGTGCCAGCAGTTACGGGCCTCCTCCTATCGGGGGCGCGGGCACAGATACGCAGTATTTT. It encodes CASSYGPPPIGGAGTDTQYF.